A selection of T cell receptor beta chains follows, all from one sample in a study of cytomegalovirus exposure and HLA in healthy donors. TCRdb's table, derived via immunoSEQ multiplex PCR, lists solely in-frame clones and lacks some. The table shows about 140,000 clones, with about 90% occurring only once. The sample consisted of PBMCs. The origin of the receptors is a man younger than 35 in good health and CMV-seronegative. Each CDR3 is given with its conserved first and last residue. Fields, in order: clone size, D gene, V gene, J gene, CDR3 protein, CDR3 DNA. D genes are given only for firm matches. Clone sizes are given selectively: once, few, many, or a class where the clone is expanded.

>.|.|TRBV6-5|TRBJ1-4
CASSYRIPLINEKLFF
TGTGCCAGCAGTTACCGTATCCCGCTAATTAATGAAAAACTGTTTTTT
>.|TRBD2|TRBV28|TRBJ2-1
CASSSPSGRTPYNEQFF
TGTGCCAGCAGTTCCCCTAGCGGGAGGACCCCCTACAATGAGCAGTTCTTC
>.|.|TRBV25-1|TRBJ1-5
CASSLSGNNQPQHF
TGTGCCAGCAGCCTTTCAGGGAACAATCAGCCCCAGCATTTT
>.|.|TRBV11-2|TRBJ1-1
CASSQDLVHEAFF
TGTGCCAGCAGCCAGGACTTGGTTCATGAAGCTTTCTTT
>.|.|TRBV7-6|TRBJ1-1
CASSLAEGLGMNTEAFF
TGTGCCAGCAGCTTAGCGGAAGGCTTGGGCATGAACACTGAAGCTTTCTTT
>.|TRBD1|TRBV9|TRBJ2-1
CASSGPRGQGAFGEQFF
TGTGCCAGCAGCGGGCCCCGGGGACAGGGGGCTTTTGGTGAGCAGTTCTTC
>.|.|TRBV7-2|TRBJ1-4
CASSQDRRTEKLFF
TGTGCCAGCAGCCAGGACAGAAGAACTGAAAAACTGTTTTTT
>.|.|TRBV28|TRBJ2-1
CASSLTGVVNYNEQFF
TGTGCCAGCAGTTTAACGGGGGTAGTGAACTACAATGAGCAGTTCTTC
>.|.|TRBV7-8|TRBJ2-7
CASSLRFSYEQYF
TGTGCCAGCAGCTTACGGTTCTCCTACGAGCAGTACTTC
>.|.|TRBV19|TRBJ2-6
CASSIQEGTGANVLTF
TGTGCCAGTAGTATACAGGAGGGCACAGGGGCCAACGTCCTGACTTTC
>.|.|TRBV5-5|TRBJ2-3
CASSLYGRGTDTQYF
TGTGCCAGCAGCTTGTACGGCAGGGGAACAGATACGCAGTATTTT
>few|.|TRBV10-3|TRBJ2-7
CAISVKGPSYEQYF
TGTGCCATCAGTGTAAAGGGGCCCTCCTACGAGCAGTACTTC
>once|TRBD1|TRBV6-6|TRBJ2-5
CASSPIPDRVETQYF
TGTGCCAGCAGTCCAATACCCGACAGGGTAGAGACCCAGTACTTC
>.|.|TRBV7-9|TRBJ2-5
CASGLFGQGQETQYF
TGTGCCAGCGGCCTGTTCGGGCAGGGGCAAGAGACCCAGTACTTC
>.|TRBD1|TRBV27|TRBJ1-1
CASLDHPGSGGNTEAFF
TGTGCCAGCCTGGACCACCCCGGATCAGGGGGTAACACTGAAGCTTTCTTT
>.|TRBD2|TRBV5-4|TRBJ2-7
CASSYSGLVAGYEQYF
TGTGCCAGCAGCTACTCCGGACTAGTGGCGGGATACGAGCAGTACTTC
>once|TRBD1|TRBV7-8|TRBJ1-1
CASSPTGRNTEAFF
TGTGCCAGCAGCCCGACAGGGAGGAACACTGAAGCTTTCTTT
>.|TRBD1|TRBV9|TRBJ2-1
CASSVGQNLNEQFF
TGTGCCAGCAGCGTGGGACAGAATCTCAATGAGCAGTTCTTC
>.|TRBD1|TRBV10-3|TRBJ1-1
CAISRTGPTEAFF
TGTGCCATCAGCCGGACAGGGCCCACTGAAGCTTTCTTT
>.|.|TRBV7-9|TRBJ1-1
CASRWTYHTNTEAFF
TGTGCCAGCAGATGGACATACCACACGAACACTGAAGCTTTCTTT
>.|TRBD1|TRBV29-1|TRBJ1-3
CSPRTGSDSNSGNTIYF
TGCAGCCCTAGGACAGGGAGCGACTCCAACTCTGGAAACACCATATATTTT
>.|TRBD1|TRBV14|TRBJ1-2
CASSQGTGYGYTF
TGTGCCAGCAGCCAAGGGACAGGCTATGGCTACACCTTC
>.|TRBD1|TRBV5-4|TRBJ2-1
CASSDRSGGLRYNEQFF
TGTGCCAGCAGCGACCGGTCAGGGGGCCTTCGCTACAATGAGCAGTTCTTC
>few|TRBD1|TRBV6-5|TRBJ2-3
CAWDRGRLKVDTQYF
TGTGCATGGGACAGGGGACGGCTTAAGGTAGATACGCAGTATTTT
>.|.|TRBV5-1|TRBJ2-2
CASSRITNTGELFF
TGCGCCAGCTCCAGGATTACAAACACCGGGGAGCTGTTTTTT
>.|TRBD1|TRBV28|TRBJ1-1
CAAEGAQTMNTEAFF
TGTGCCGCCGAGGGGGCTCAAACCATGAACACTGAAGCTTTCTTT
>.|.|TRBV30|TRBJ1-3
CAWGEYVSGNTIYF
TGTGCCTGGGGGGAGTACGTCTCTGGAAACACCATATATTTT
>.|TRBD2|TRBV18|TRBJ2-7
CASSPPSGGDEQYF
TGTGCCAGCTCACCACCTTCGGGGGGGGACGAGCAGTACTTC
>few|.|TRBV19|TRBJ1-2
CASRKDRSNYGYTF
TGTGCCAGTAGGAAGGACAGATCTAACTATGGCTACACCTTC
>once|TRBD2|TRBV27|TRBJ2-1
CASSRLGGSDEQFF
TGTGCCAGCAGCCGCCTCGGGGGGAGCGATGAGCAGTTCTTC
>.|TRBD2|TRBV4-2|TRBJ2-7
CASSQDSGGAYEQYF
TGTGCCAGCAGCCAAGATTCCGGGGGGGCCTACGAGCAGTACTTC
>.|.|TRBV15|TRBJ1-1
CATSRDGQSAGAFF
TGTGCCACCAGCAGAGATGGGCAATCAGCAGGAGCTTTCTTT
>.|TRBD1|TRBV6-5|TRBJ2-7
CASKFGDRGLRQYF
TGTGCCAGCAAGTTCGGGGACAGGGGCCTACGGCAGTACTTC
>.|.|TRBV6-5|TRBJ1-3
CASSYSRAASGNTIYF
TGTGCCAGCAGTTACTCGAGGGCAGCCTCTGGAAACACCATATATTTT
>.|.|TRBV6-6|TRBJ2-7
CASSYSKGADDEQYF
TGTGCCAGCAGTTACTCGAAAGGGGCGGACGACGAGCAGTACTTC
>.|.|TRBV9|TRBJ2-5
CASSPWDTIQETQYF
TGTGCCAGCAGCCCTTGGGACACCATCCAAGAGACCCAGTACTTC
>.|TRBD2|TRBV27|TRBJ2-7
CASSALLAGGFHEQYF
TGTGCCAGCAGTGCCTTACTAGCGGGAGGATTTCACGAGCAGTACTTC
>.|.|TRBV28|TRBJ2-3
CASRSQGAGSDTQYF
TGTGCCAGCAGGTCTCAGGGCGCCGGGTCAGATACGCAGTATTTT
>.|.|TRBV7-2|TRBJ2-7
CASSLRTGDEQYF
TGTGCCAGCAGCTTACGGACGGGGGACGAGCAGTACTTC
>.|.|TRBV11-2|TRBJ2-1
CASSLLTGSYNEQFF
TGTGCCAGCAGCCTCCTCACAGGGTCCTACAATGAGCAGTTCTTC
>few|.|TRBV5-6|TRBJ2-7
CASTLSWAPSDEQYF
TGTGCCAGCACCCTATCTTGGGCTCCGTCCGACGAGCAGTACTTC
>.|.|TRBV25-1|TRBJ2-1
CASSEGDTSYNEQFF
TGTGCCAGCAGTGAAGGGGACACCTCCTACAATGAGCAGTTCTTC
>.|TRBD1|TRBV25-1|TRBJ1-2
CASWGQGIYGYTF
TGTGCCAGCTGGGGACAGGGGATCTATGGCTACACCTTC
>.|.|TRBV27|TRBJ1-5
CASSLGGEQPQHF
TGTGCCAGCAGTCTAGGAGGGGAACAGCCCCAGCATTTT
>.|TRBD2|TRBV5-4|TRBJ2-7
CASSPGGSRVNEQYF
TGTGCCAGCAGCCCCGGGGGGAGCAGGGTCAACGAGCAGTACTTC